This TCR beta chain was retrieved from a study of yellow fever vaccine responses in identical twins. Broader study findings: As reported, the vaccine T cell response of twins seemed partly convergent and partly personalized.

About this clonotype itself: What it binds is not known.

TCRdb called the RT-PCR reads again in MiXCR, with one record for every CDR3 protein. There are some 20,000 distinct CDR3 sequences in the sample; 65% to 75% occur only once, and roughly 2% lies in the top ten. Germline loops: CDR1 MRHNA, CDR2 SNTAGT. With 6 bases removed from V and 2 bases from J, the gap between germline ends came to 14 bases. This CDR3 spans 15 amino acids. The receptor's source is a woman between 18 and 30 years old who received the yellow fever vaccine. Sequencing used T cells from blood (PBMCs), unsorted or a sorted subset (not recorded which), obtained before or after yellow fever vaccination (not recorded which). V is TRBV6-4 and J is TRBJ1-5; the D gene is possibly TRBD1 (6 bases). CDR3 loop: CASSPQGMGNQPQHF. The CDR3 nucleotides are TGTGCCAGCAGCCCACAGGGAATGGGCAATCAGCCCCAGCATTTT.